A selection of T cell receptor beta chains follows, all from one sample in a study of T cells in Graves' hyperthyroidism and ophthalmopathy. In TCRdb, the multiplex PCR reads were re-called with MiXCR into one record per CDR3 protein. The sample lists more than 600,000 distinct CDR3 sequences; 16% were seen once. Input material: blood. The source of these receptors is a man aged 18-30 years with Graves' hyperthyroidism. The CDR3 runs from the conserved cysteine through the conserved F or W. Fields, in order: V gene, D gene, J gene, clone size, CDR3 DNA, CDR3 protein. D genes are given only for firm matches. Clone size is stated in some rows and not others, as once, few, many or a class when expanded.

v_gene: TRBV7-2; d_gene: TRBD1; j_gene: TRBJ2-7; abundance: few; CDR3nt: TGTGCCAGCAGCTTACTCCTGCCGGGACAGGGGGACGGGATCTACGAGCAGTACTTC; CDR3aa: CASSLLLPGQGDGIYEQYF
v_gene: TRBV18; d_gene: TRBD1; j_gene: TRBJ2-7; abundance: few; CDR3nt: TGTGCCAGCTCACCTTTGATCCGGGACAGGGGGTATGAGCAGTACTTC; CDR3aa: CASSPLIRDRGYEQYF
v_gene: TRBV19; d_gene: NA; j_gene: TRBJ2-1; abundance: NA; CDR3nt: TGTGCCAGTAGTACCCCCGGGGTACGAGGTCACAATGAGCAGTTCTTC; CDR3aa: CASSTPGVRGHNEQFF
v_gene: TRBV18; d_gene: NA; j_gene: TRBJ2-7; abundance: many; CDR3nt: TGTGCCAGCTCACCCCGAGGGGGCTCCTACGAGCAGTACTTC; CDR3aa: CASSPRGGSYEQYF
v_gene: TRBV5-1; d_gene: TRBD2; j_gene: TRBJ2-5; abundance: NA; CDR3nt: TGCGCCAGCAGCTCTACTAGCGGGACTTCGTCCCAGTACTTC; CDR3aa: CASSSTSGTSSQYF
v_gene: TRBV7-2; d_gene: TRBD2; j_gene: TRBJ2-1; abundance: few; CDR3nt: TGTGCCAGCGGACTAGCGGGGCACAATGAGCAGTTCTTC; CDR3aa: CASGLAGHNEQFF
v_gene: TRBV2; d_gene: TRBD1; j_gene: TRBJ2-7; abundance: many; CDR3nt: TGTGCCAGCAGGGGACAGGTCTACGAGCAGTACTTC; CDR3aa: CASRGQVYEQYF
v_gene: TRBV2; d_gene: TRBD2; j_gene: TRBJ2-7; abundance: many; CDR3nt: TGTGCCAGCAGTCGGCCGGCTAGCGGGAACTCCTACGAGCAGTACTTC; CDR3aa: CASSRPASGNSYEQYF
v_gene: TRBV11-1; d_gene: NA; j_gene: TRBJ2-1; abundance: many; CDR3nt: TGTGCCAGCAGCTTAGGGCGCCACAATGAGCAGTTCTTC; CDR3aa: CASSLGRHNEQFF
v_gene: TRBV11-2; d_gene: TRBD1; j_gene: TRBJ2-1; abundance: few; CDR3nt: TGTGCCAGCAGCTTGCAAGGGGGCGGGCAGTTCTTC; CDR3aa: CASSLQGGGQFF
v_gene: TRBV28; d_gene: NA; j_gene: TRBJ2-7; abundance: NA; CDR3nt: TGTGCCAGCAGCTTTCACCCCCTTTACGAGCAGTACTTC; CDR3aa: CASSFHPLYEQYF
v_gene: TRBV11-1; d_gene: NA; j_gene: TRBJ1-1; abundance: NA; CDR3nt: TGTGCCAGCAGCCAGGACGGCGACCTGGGAGCTTTCTTT; CDR3aa: CASSQDGDLGAFF
v_gene: TRBV6-1; d_gene: NA; j_gene: TRBJ1-2; abundance: NA; CDR3nt: TGTGCCAGCAGTTCTCGGACCTCCCACTATGGCTACACCTTC; CDR3aa: CASSSRTSHYGYTF
v_gene: TRBV20-1; d_gene: NA; j_gene: TRBJ2-1; abundance: many; CDR3nt: TGCAGTGCTAGAGTTTTAGGGGGAAGCTCCTACAATGAGCAGTTCTTC; CDR3aa: CSARVLGGSSYNEQFF